The T cell receptor (beta chain) under discussion was sequenced for a study of blood T cell repertoires in COVID-19. Study background: Collection of acute and convalescent COVID-19 samples took place in the United States, Italy and Spain. In each case, the material was cDNA or gDNA derived from T cells, B-cell-depleted T cells, or PBMCs.

This study enrolled people aged roughly 18 to 90 from roughly 24 US geographic areas. The ends were cut back, 5 bases at V and 2 bases at J, with 17 bases in the middle. Germline loops: CDR1 SGHTA, CDR2 FQGNSA. The CDR3 spans 16 residues. Generated by immunoSEQ multiplex PCR, the TCRdb table keeps only in-frame clones and is missing some. The sample holds around 480,000 clones, 75% to 90% seen once. Material: PBMCs or T cells enriched from blood (not recorded which). This clonotype was sampled from a woman between 18 and 30 years old who had recovered from COVID-19. The chain carries TRBV7-2 and TRBJ2-3; D is perhaps TRBD2 (6 bases). The CDR3 coding sequence is TGTGCCAGCAGCCCCCGTAGCGGAGCCCTCACAGATACGCAGTATTTT. Its protein product is CASSPRSGALTDTQYF.